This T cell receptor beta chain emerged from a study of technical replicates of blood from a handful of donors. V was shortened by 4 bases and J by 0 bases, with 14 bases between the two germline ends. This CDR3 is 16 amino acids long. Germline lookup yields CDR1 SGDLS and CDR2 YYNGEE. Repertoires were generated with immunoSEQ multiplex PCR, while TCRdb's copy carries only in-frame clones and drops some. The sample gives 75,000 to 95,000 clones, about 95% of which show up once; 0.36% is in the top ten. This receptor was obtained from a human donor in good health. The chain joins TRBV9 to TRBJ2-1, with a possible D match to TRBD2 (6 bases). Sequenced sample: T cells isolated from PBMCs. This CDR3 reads CASSSGTANSYNEQFF. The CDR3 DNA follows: TGTGCCAGCAGCTCCGGGACTGCTAACTCCTACAATGAGCAGTTCTTC.